The present entry profiles one TCR beta chain with its context. As processed by the authors: Nucleated cell counts were estimated from reference gene primer amplification. The data were produced by immunoSEQ multiplex PCR, yet TCRdb's version contains in-frame clones alone and is incomplete. Clonal size and the V and J genes are those of that table, whereas D and trimming came from the DNA. The table shows under 45,000 clones, with approximately 89% occurring only once. V shed 4 bases, J shed 4 bases, and the junction held 7 bases outside the gene matches. Per the germline V gene, CDR1 is MDHEN and CDR2 is SYDVKM. The CDR3 covers 16 residues. This entry belongs to a study of blood T cell repertoires in COVID-19. Study-level background: Samples taken during acute and convalescent COVID-19 were collected in the United States, Italy and Spain. From T cells, B-cell-depleted T cells, or PBMCs came the material, which was cDNA or gDNA.

V gene TRBV28 combines with J gene TRBJ2-1; 10 bases are a match to TRBD1. The sample comprised peripheral blood. The receptor was derived from a man between 60 and 75 years old with active COVID-19. The CDR3 spells CASSSGGTGVYNEQFF. CDR3 nucleotide sequence: TGTGCCAGCAGTTCCGGCGGGACAGGGGTGTACAATGAGCAGTTCTTC. Full variable domain (outside the CDR3, taken from reference TRBV28 and TRBJ2-1): DVKVTQSSRYLVKRTGEKVFLECVQDMDHENMFWYRQDPGLGLRLIYFSYDVKMKEKGDIPEGYSVSREKKERFSLILESASTNQTSMYLCASSSGGTGVYNEQFFGPGTRLTVL.